The rows below give T cell receptor beta chains drawn from one sample of a study of beta chain features in type 1 diabetes. Repertoires were generated with immunoSEQ multiplex PCR, while TCRdb's copy carries only in-frame clones and drops some. The table records 600,000 to 700,000 clones, approximately 13% of them present only once. Input material: naive CD4+ T cells from blood. The receptors were sampled from a man younger than 45 with type 1 diabetes. Each CDR3 is given with its conserved first and last residue. The order of the fields is clone size, J gene, V gene, D gene, CDR3 protein, CDR3 DNA. The D gene is left open where the match is weak. Size values are once, few and many counts, or a class for expanded clones, and some rows have none.

size: -; J: TRBJ1-1; V: TRBV6-5; D: -; CDR3: CASSYDRMNTEAFF; DNA: TGTGCCAGCAGTTACGACAGAATGAACACTGAAGCTTTCTTT
size: -; J: TRBJ2-2; V: TRBV7-2; D: TRBD1; CDR3: CASSPSRDRGRDTGELFF; DNA: TGTGCCAGCAGCCCGTCCCGGGACAGGGGGCGGGACACCGGGGAGCTGTTTTTT
size: -; J: TRBJ2-1; V: TRBV7-2; D: -; CDR3: CASSLVGYGMAYEQFF; DNA: TGTGCCAGCAGCTTAGTGGGGTACGGGATGGCATATGAGCAGTTCTTC
size: once; J: TRBJ1-1; V: TRBV5-1; D: -; CDR3: CASNREVNTEAFF; DNA: TGCGCCAGCAATCGGGAAGTGAACACTGAAGCTTTCTTT
size: few; J: TRBJ1-1; V: TRBV2; D: -; CDR3: CASTRFLGGNTEAFF; DNA: TGTGCCAGTACCAGATTTTTGGGAGGGAACACTGAAGCTTTCTTT
size: few; J: TRBJ1-4; V: TRBV9; D: -; CDR3: CASSVGTAGNEKLFF; DNA: TGTGCCAGCAGCGTAGGGACGGCCGGGAATGAAAAACTGTTTTTT
size: -; J: TRBJ2-1; V: TRBV5-1; D: TRBD2; CDR3: CASSLASGLAGRNEQFF; DNA: TGCGCCAGCAGCTTGGCGAGTGGGCTAGCGGGGAGGAATGAGCAGTTCTTC
size: -; J: TRBJ1-4; V: TRBV6-1; D: -; CDR3: CASSEALRGTNEKLFF; DNA: TGTGCCAGCAGTGAAGCGCTTCGGGGGACTAATGAAAAACTGTTTTTT
size: -; J: TRBJ2-1; V: TRBV15; D: -; CDR3: CATSRDRAGGYNEQFF; DNA: TGTGCCACCAGCAGAGATCGGGCAGGGGGGTACAATGAGCAGTTCTTC
size: -; J: TRBJ2-2; V: TRBV7-9; D: -; CDR3: CASSLREGPNTGELFF; DNA: TGTGCCAGCAGCCTCCGAGAGGGGCCAAACACCGGGGAGCTGTTTTTT
size: -; J: TRBJ1-5; V: TRBV4-2; D: TRBD1; CDR3: CASSQVLYGGQGIYSNQPQHF; DNA: TGTGCCAGCAGCCAAGTTCTTTATGGCGGACAGGGCATCTATAGCAATCAGCCCCAGCATTTT
size: -; J: TRBJ1-4; V: TRBV7-7; D: -; CDR3: CASSLSHSEKLFF; DNA: TGTGCTAGCAGCTTATCCCATAGTGAAAAACTGTTTTTT
size: few; J: TRBJ1-5; V: TRBV4-2; D: -; CDR3: CASSQEVVQGGRQPQHF; DNA: TGTGCCAGCAGCCAAGAAGTGGTACAGGGAGGCAGACAGCCCCAGCATTTT
size: -; J: TRBJ1-2; V: TRBV2; D: TRBD1; CDR3: CASSGQGNEGGYTF; DNA: TGTGCCAGCAGCGGACAGGGAAACGAGGGTGGCTACACCTTC
size: -; J: TRBJ1-4; V: TRBV15; D: -; CDR3: CATSRDLALGEKLFF; DNA: TGTGCCACCAGCAGAGATTTGGCCCTTGGGGAAAAACTGTTTTTT
size: -; J: TRBJ2-7; V: TRBV7-9; D: -; CDR3: CASSVQGRTRYEQYF; DNA: TGTGCCAGCAGCGTACAGGGCCGAACAAGGTACGAGCAGTACTTC
size: few; J: TRBJ2-5; V: TRBV7-8; D: -; CDR3: CASSFSGTALETQYF; DNA: TGTGCCAGCAGCTTTTCCGGGACGGCGCTCGAGACCCAGTACTTC
size: -; J: TRBJ2-5; V: TRBV12-5; D: TRBD1; CDR3: CASGINQGASQTQYF; DNA: TGTGCTAGTGGTATAAACCAGGGGGCATCCCAGACCCAGTACTTC
size: -; J: TRBJ2-6; V: TRBV7-2; D: -; CDR3: CASSSYQRAGANVLTF; DNA: TGTGCCAGCAGCTCCTACCAGAGGGCTGGGGCCAACGTCCTGACTTTC
size: few; J: TRBJ2-2; V: TRBV5-1; D: TRBD1; CDR3: CASSRDRSSTGGGELFF; DNA: TGCGCCAGCTCCCGGGACAGGTCATCCACTGGCGGCGGGGAGCTGTTTTTT
size: -; J: TRBJ2-3; V: TRBV7-2; D: TRBD2; CDR3: CASSWRVAGGTDTQYF; DNA: TGTGCCAGCAGCTGGCGAGTTGCGGGGGGCACAGATACGCAGTATTTT
size: -; J: TRBJ2-2; V: TRBV20-1; D: -; CDR3: CSARQPGELFF; DNA: TGCAGTGCTAGACAACCCGGGGAGCTGTTTTTT
size: -; J: TRBJ1-2; V: TRBV7-2; D: -; CDR3: CASSFERPYGYTF; DNA: TGTGCCAGCAGCTTCGAAAGGCCCTATGGCTACACCTTC
size: few; J: TRBJ1-5; V: TRBV2; D: -; CDR3: CASSPQGRGNQPQHF; DNA: TGTGCCAGCAGCCCCCAGGGTCGTGGCAATCAGCCCCAGCATTTT
size: few; J: TRBJ2-1; V: TRBV7-2; D: -; CDR3: CASSLEASSYNEQFF; DNA: TGTGCCAGCAGCTTAGAGGCAAGCTCCTACAATGAGCAGTTCTTC
size: -; J: TRBJ2-7; V: TRBV4-1; D: -; CDR3: CASSQDGTDSYEQYF; DNA: TGCGCCAGCAGCCAAGATGGGACGGATTCCTACGAGCAGTACTTC